The 6 T cell receptor beta chains below come from one sample, sequenced in a study of blood T cell repertoires in COVID-19. The method was immunoSEQ multiplex PCR; TCRdb's version includes in-frame clones alone and lacks a portion of them. The sample consists of about 160,000 clones, approximately 91% of them appearing once. Material for sequencing was peripheral blood. The receptors derive from a young man with acute or convalescent COVID-19.

The chain uses TRBV3-1 (or the pseudogene TRBV3-2) and TRBJ1-4; D is undetermined. V gave up 1 base and J gave up 3 bases, with 12 bases separating them. This CDR3 is built from 16 residues. The germline CDR1 and CDR2 sequences are LGHDT and YNNKEL (reference sequence). The CDR3 nucleotides are TGTGCCAGCAGCCAAGCGAAGTTTGCAGCTAATGAAAAACTGTTTTTT. Amino acids: CASSQAKFAANEKLFF.

This chain connects TRBV2 to TRBJ2-1; 12 bases line up with TRBD2. The germline CDR1 and CDR2 sequences are SNHLY and FYNNEI. This CDR3 is built from 16 residues. Germline trimming cut 10 bases from V and 4 bases from J; bases unmatched to any gene: 11. CDR3 nucleotides: TGTGCCAAGTCTAGCGGGGGGGCCTCGGGATACAATGAGCAGTTCTTC. As protein: CAKSSGGASGYNEQFF.

The J gene is TRBJ2-1, the V gene TRBV19, with 12 nucleotides matching TRBD2. Germline CDR1 LNHDA, CDR2 SQIVND (reference sequence). V shed 7 bases, J shed 0 bases, and the junction held 1 base outside the gene matches. The CDR3 has 15 residues. CDR3 residues: CASTSGGVSYNEQFF. CDR3 nucleotide sequence: TGTGCCAGTACTAGCGGGGGGGTCTCCTACAATGAGCAGTTCTTC.

This rearrangement joins TRBV19 to TRBJ1-6; a weak D match, TRBD1 (5 bases). The CDR3 has 16 residues. Germline loops: CDR1 LNHDA, CDR2 SQIVND (reference sequence). V gave up 3 bases and J gave up 4 bases, with 13 bases separating them. For the CDR3, the DNA is TGTGCCAGTAGTATCAGCAGGGCCGCTTATAATTCACCCCTCCACTTT. Encoded protein: CASSISRAAYNSPLHF.

As DNA, the CDR3 is TGTGCCACCAGTGATAACGGGAATGAGCAGTTCTTC. Protein product: CATSDNGNEQFF. The rearrangement joins TRBV24-1 to TRBJ2-1, with D unresolved. The CDR3 consists of 12 residues. Germline V CDR1 and CDR2: KGHDR, SFDVKD. Trimming took 3 bases from V and 7 from J, leaving 6 bases between them.

This clone has just a few counts. This chain uses TRBV7-8 with TRBJ1-1, with 11 bases that match TRBD1. J lost 4 bases, V lost 2 bases, and 9 bases had no gene match. Germline-derived CDR1 and CDR2 are SGHVS and FQNEAQ. The CDR3 spans 17 residues. The CDR3 region is CASSLIGAGTGGTEAFF. CDR3 coding DNA: TGTGCCAGCAGCTTAATAGGTGCCGGGACAGGGGGCACTGAAGCTTTCTTT. Using reference TRBV7-8 and TRBJ1-1 for the parts outside the CDR3, the full variable domain is GAGVSQSPRYKVAKRGQDVALRCDPISGHVSLFWYQQALGQGPEFLTYFQNEAQLDKSGLPSDRFFAERPEGSVSTLKIQRTQQEDSAVYLCASSLIGAGTGGTEAFFGQGTRLTVV.